This T cell receptor beta chain came from a study of T-cell reconstitution after alpha-beta-depleted transplantation in children. The germline gives CDR1 SNHLY, CDR2 FYNNEI. This CDR3 region has 12 residues. During its preparation, the TCRbeta library received unique molecular identifiers. Each CDR3 protein is one row after TCRdb ran MiXCR on the PCR reads. The table has a few hundred thousand distinct CDR3 sequences, around 9.6% seen once. This clonotype was seen repeatedly, ten times or more. An end of the junction differs from the germline gene, which may be a read error. This chain connects TRBV2 to TRBJ2-3, with D possibly TRBD1 on 5 matching bases. The TCR originated in a human donor who donated a stem cell graft to a child with acute lymphoblastic leukemia. The starting material was PBMCs from the stem cell graft donor, obtained from the stem cell graft. CDR3 region: CASREGHDTQYF. Here the CDR3 DNA reads TGTGCCAGCAGGGAAGGACATGATACGCAGTATTTT. Full variable domain (missing parts from reference TRBV2 and TRBJ2-3): EPEVTQTPSHQVTQMGQEVILRCVPISNHLYFYWYRQILGQKVEFLVSFYNNEISEKSEIFDDQFSVERPDGSNFTLKIRSTKLEDSAMYFCASREGHDTQYFGPGTRLTVL.